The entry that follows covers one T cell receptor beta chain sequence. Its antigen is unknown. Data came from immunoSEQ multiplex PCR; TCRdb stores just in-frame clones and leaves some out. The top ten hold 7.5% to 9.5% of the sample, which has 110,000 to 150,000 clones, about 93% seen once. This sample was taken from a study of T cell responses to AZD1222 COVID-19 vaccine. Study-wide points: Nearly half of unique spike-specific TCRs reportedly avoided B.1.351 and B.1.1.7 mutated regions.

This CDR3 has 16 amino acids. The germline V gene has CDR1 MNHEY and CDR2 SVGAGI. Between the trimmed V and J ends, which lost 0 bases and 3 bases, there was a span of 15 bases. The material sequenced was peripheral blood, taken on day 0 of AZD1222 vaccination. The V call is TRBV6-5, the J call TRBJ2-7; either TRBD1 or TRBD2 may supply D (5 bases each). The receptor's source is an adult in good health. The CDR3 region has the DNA TGTGCCAGCAGTTACTCGTCCGTGGGGGTCAGCTACGAGCAGTACTTC. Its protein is CASSYSSVGVSYEQYF.